This T cell receptor (beta chain) was sequenced in a study of CD8+ T cells in alopecia areata (dated by TCRdb to 2017 to 2018). Context from the whole study: Treated patients were enrolled in an open-label pilot trial of oral tofacitinib at 5 to 10 mg twice daily for moderate-to-severe alopecia areata. Tofacitinib was administered for 6 to 18 months, and 6 months of follow-up off drug were then conducted to assess delayed response and recurrence. Disease severity in treated patients was measured with the SALT score, which quantifies the percentage of affected scalp surface area. The study used high-throughput TCRbeta sequencing to examine T cell clonal expansion in alopecia areata, in both the C3H/HeJ mouse model and human patients. In humans, TCRbeta sequencing was performed on scalp tissue and on sorted CD4+ and CD8+ peripheral blood T cells from healthy controls and from patients with patchy or totalis/universalis alopecia areata. Biopsies were taken from tofacitinib-treated patients at baseline and at 4 and 24 weeks of treatment, and a later scalp biopsy was taken in several of the tofacitinib-treated patients. Clonality in the scalp was compared among normal scalp (n=4), patchy alopecia areata scalp (n=8), and alopecia totalis/universalis scalp (n=8). The RNA source kit depended on sample type: the PAXgene miRNA kit for fixed scalp, the miRNeasy kit for PBMCs, and the RNeasy kit for mouse skin. Amplification of TCRbeta CDR3 regions was done by immunoSEQ multiplex PCR using 35 Vbeta forward primers and 13 Jbeta reverse primers. Study-level results and caveats: Because the treated cohort was small and had only one nonresponder, larger studies are needed to examine links between baseline CD8+ expansion and response. Tofacitinib significantly decreased scalp clonality and the number of expanded CD8+ clones among the top 100 scalp clones. Compared with normal scalp, lesional scalp had higher clonality and more expanded CD8+ clones, particularly in alopecia totalis/universalis, a pattern that suggests antigenic drive. Unlike mouse skin, which is dominated by gammadelta T cells, normal human skin has resident alphabeta T cells that are also sequenced, and this complicates analysis of the scalp TCR repertoire. TCR sequences shared between patients were less clear than in mice, possibly partly because of HLA diversity in the patient population. During tofacitinib treatment, many expanded lesional clones remained in scalp and blood, and this persistence may partly explain relapse after treatment is stopped.

This sample's time point label indicates: roughly 27 days on oral tofacitinib. Interpreted using the paper, the treatment or condition label stands for: oral pan-JAK inhibitor, 5-10 mg twice daily. Lesional scalp punch biopsies and peripheral blood were obtained from alopecia areata patients. PBMCs were isolated by density centrifugation and stained for CD3, CD4 and CD8, and CD4+ and CD8+ T cells were sorted on a FACSAria. V loses 8 bases of germline sequence and J loses 7 bases, and the interval between the two ends is 18 bases. As encoded in the germline V gene (reference sequence), CDR1 is LNHNV while CDR2 is YYDKDF. The CDR3, from cysteine to phenylalanine, totals 15 residues. CDR3 DNA only is kept here, 45 bases in frame from base 1. Concerning this clone: Its antigen remains undetermined. The sample holds no much larger clone one base away, and base qualities are not on file.

The library was made by the immunoSEQ multiplex PCR assay. RNA was extracted from all samples and reverse transcribed into cDNA, which served as template for TCR sequencing. SuperScript III was used to make first-strand cDNA, primed with a 2:1 mix of oligo-dT and random hexamers. A synthetic immune receptor repertoire was used to gauge amplification bias, and whatever bias remained was removed computationally. The original pipeline was this. Raw reads were preprocessed to remove errors, and CDR3 was defined by IMGT conventions from the conserved cysteine to phenylalanine. Clonality was computed as 1 minus the Shannon entropy, with the entropy normalized by log2 of the number of productive unique TCRs. CD4 or CD8 identity of scalp clones was inferred by cross-referencing scalp TCRbeta sequences with sorted blood CD4 and CD8 repertoires. TCRdb obtained this table from immuneACCESS and retained in-frame rearrangements with V and J assigned. These tables miss some clones; where compared with another copy, unresolved V genes account for less than half of the shortfall, and the remainder is unexplained. V and J calls and clone size follow that table, whereas D and trimming were derived from the DNA. Within this sample are some 200,000 clones, with about three fifths of them counted one time only. Roughly 1.5% of the sample goes to the ten largest clones.

The chain is assembled from TRBV15 and TRBJ1-6; TRBD1 is possibly the D segment (5 matching bases). The input for sequencing was CD4+ T cells sorted from blood, taken at week 4, from a patient treated with tofacitinib. The receptor was isolated from a human donor with alopecia areata. This receptor carries the CDR3 CATSETGTVNSPLHF. The DNA sequence reads TGTGCCACCTCGGAAACCGGGACCGTAAATTCACCCCTCCACTTT. Reference TRBV15 and TRBJ1-6 genes cover what lies past the CDR3, so the full variable domain is DAMVIQNPRYQVTQFGKPVTLSCSQTLNHNVMYWYQQKSSQAPKLLFHYYDKDFNNEADTPDNFQSRRPNTSFCFLDIRSPGLGDTAMYLCATSETGTVNSPLHFGNGTRLTVT.